The next 2 T cell receptor beta chains were all read from a single sample in a study of T cell responses to AZD1222 COVID-19 vaccine. The assay was immunoSEQ multiplex PCR, and TCRdb's table has in-frame clones only and misses some. There are 120,000 to 150,000 clones in the sample; roughly 90% occur only once, and approximately 5.4% lies in the top ten. The sample consisted of peripheral blood, taken 28 days after the second dose of the MenACWY control vaccine. The receptors here all came from an adult who received the MenACWY meningococcal vaccine as a control.

The CDR3 DNA reads as TGTGCCAGCAGTACAGGGACCAGTATCTACGAGCAGTACTTC. Protein: CASSTGTSIYEQYF. The chain links TRBV6-5 to TRBJ2-7; maybe TRBD1 (6 bases). This CDR3 region has 14 residues. V lost 5 bases, J lost 3 bases, and 14 bases lay in between. Germline lookup yields CDR1 MNHEY and CDR2 SVGAGI.

The chain has TRBV27 and TRBJ1-4; TRBD1 is a possible D gene (5 bases). With 5 bases removed from V and 0 bases from J, the gap between germline ends came to 19 bases. Per the germline V gene, CDR1 is MNHEY and CDR2 is SMNVEV (reference sequence). The length of the CDR3 is 18 residues. The CDR3 DNA sequence: TGTGCCAGCAGTCCCTTTACAGGAAACCACGCAACTAATGAAAAACTGTTTTTT. Its protein product is CASSPFTGNHATNEKLFF.